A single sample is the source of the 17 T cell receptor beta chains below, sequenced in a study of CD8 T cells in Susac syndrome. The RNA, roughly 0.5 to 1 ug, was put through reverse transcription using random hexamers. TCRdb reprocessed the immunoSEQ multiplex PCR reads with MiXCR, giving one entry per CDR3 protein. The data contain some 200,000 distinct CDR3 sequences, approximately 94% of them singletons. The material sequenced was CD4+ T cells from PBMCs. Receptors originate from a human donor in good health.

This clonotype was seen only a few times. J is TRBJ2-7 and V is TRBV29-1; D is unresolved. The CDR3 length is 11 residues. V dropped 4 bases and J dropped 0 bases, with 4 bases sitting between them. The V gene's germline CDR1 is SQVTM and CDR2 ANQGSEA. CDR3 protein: CSVASSYEQYF. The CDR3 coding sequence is TGCAGCGTTGCCAGCTCCTACGAGCAGTACTTC.

The CDR3 is CSATRQAGTEAFF. Here the CDR3 DNA reads TGCAGTGCTACCAGACAGGCAGGCACTGAAGCTTTCTTT. The chain couples TRBV20-1 to TRBJ1-1; TRBD1 might be the D (6 bases). Germline V gene data show CDR1 as DFQATT and CDR2 as SNEGSKA (reference sequence). The CDR3 loop spans 13 amino acids. Trimming left V 4 bases short and J 4 bases short, with 13 bases between.

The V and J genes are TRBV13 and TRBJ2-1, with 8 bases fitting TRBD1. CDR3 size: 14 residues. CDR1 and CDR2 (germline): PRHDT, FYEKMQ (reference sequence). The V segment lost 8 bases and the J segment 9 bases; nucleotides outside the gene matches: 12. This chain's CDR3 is CASERTGSRIEQFF. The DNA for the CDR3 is TGTGCCAGCGAGAGGACAGGGTCGCGGATTGAGCAGTTCTTC.

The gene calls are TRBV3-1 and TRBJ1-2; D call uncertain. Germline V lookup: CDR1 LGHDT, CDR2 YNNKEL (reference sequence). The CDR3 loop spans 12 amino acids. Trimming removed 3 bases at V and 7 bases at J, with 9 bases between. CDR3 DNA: TGTGCCAGCAGCCAGGGATGGCGTGGCTACACCTTC. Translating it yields CASSQGWRGYTF.

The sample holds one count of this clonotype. The CDR3 coding sequence is TGCACCTTGCTATTGGGCCAGGGTGAGCAGTTCTTC. This encodes CTLLLGQGEQFF. The chain is built from TRBV20-1 and TRBJ2-1; weak D call: TRBD1 (5 bases). The germline V gene encodes CDR1 DFQATT and CDR2 SNEGSKA (reference sequence). The CDR3 runs 12 residues.

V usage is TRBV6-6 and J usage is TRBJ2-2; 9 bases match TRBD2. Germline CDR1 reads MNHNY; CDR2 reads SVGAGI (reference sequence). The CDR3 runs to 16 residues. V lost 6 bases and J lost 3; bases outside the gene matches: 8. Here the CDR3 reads CASRNLAGADTGELFF. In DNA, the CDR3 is TGTGCCAGCAGGAATTTAGCGGGAGCCGACACCGGGGAGCTGTTTTTT.

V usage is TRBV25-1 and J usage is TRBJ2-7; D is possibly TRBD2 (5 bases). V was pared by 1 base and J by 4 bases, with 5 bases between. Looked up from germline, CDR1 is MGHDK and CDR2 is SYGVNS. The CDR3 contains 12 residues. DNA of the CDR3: TGTGCCAGCAGTGAATCGGGGTACGAGCAGTACTTC. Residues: CASSESGYEQYF.

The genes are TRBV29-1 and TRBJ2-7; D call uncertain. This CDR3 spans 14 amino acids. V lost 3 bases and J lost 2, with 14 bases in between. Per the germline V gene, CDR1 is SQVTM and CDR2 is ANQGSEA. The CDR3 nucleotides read TGCAGCGTTGAGTCCCGACACGGAACCTACGAGCAGTACTTC. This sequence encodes CSVESRHGTYEQYF.

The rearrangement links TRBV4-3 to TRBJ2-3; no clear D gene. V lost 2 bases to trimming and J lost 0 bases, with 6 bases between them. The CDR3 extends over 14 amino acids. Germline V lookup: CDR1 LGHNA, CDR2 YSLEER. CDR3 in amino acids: CASSQSASTDTQYF. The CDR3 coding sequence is TGCGCCAGCAGCCAAAGTGCCAGCACAGATACGCAGTATTTT.

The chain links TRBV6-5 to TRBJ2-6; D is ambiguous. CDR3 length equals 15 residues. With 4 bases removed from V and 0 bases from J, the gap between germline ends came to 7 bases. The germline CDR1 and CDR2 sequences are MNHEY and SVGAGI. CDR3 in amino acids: CASSLFISGANVLTF. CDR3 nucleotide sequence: TGTGCCAGCAGTTTGTTTATCTCTGGGGCCAACGTCCTGACTTTC.

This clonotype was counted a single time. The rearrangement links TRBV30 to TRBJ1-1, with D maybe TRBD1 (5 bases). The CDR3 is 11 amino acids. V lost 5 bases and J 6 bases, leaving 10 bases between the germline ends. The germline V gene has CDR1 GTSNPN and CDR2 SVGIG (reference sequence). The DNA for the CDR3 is TGTGCCTGGGGGGGGACGGCTGAAGCTTTCTTT. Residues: CAWGGTAEAFF.

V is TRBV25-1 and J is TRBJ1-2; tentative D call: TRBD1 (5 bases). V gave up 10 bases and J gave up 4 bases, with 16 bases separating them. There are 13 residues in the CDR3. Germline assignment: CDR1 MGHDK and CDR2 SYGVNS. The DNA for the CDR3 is TGTGCCACCTCACCGGGACTTAGCTATGGCTACACCTTC. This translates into CATSPGLSYGYTF.

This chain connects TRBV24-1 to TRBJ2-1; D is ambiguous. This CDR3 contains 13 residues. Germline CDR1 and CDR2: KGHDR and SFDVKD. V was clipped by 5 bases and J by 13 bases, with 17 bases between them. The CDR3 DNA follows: TGTGCCACCAGTGCTGCCGGGCCTACCGACCAGTTCTTC. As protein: CATSAAGPTDQFF.

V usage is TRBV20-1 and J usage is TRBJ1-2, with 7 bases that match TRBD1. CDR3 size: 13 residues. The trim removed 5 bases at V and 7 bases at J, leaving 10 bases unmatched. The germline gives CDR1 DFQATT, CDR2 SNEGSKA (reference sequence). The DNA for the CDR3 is TGCAGTGCTCAGGCTACAGGGGACAGTGGCTACACCTTC. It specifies CSAQATGDSGYTF.

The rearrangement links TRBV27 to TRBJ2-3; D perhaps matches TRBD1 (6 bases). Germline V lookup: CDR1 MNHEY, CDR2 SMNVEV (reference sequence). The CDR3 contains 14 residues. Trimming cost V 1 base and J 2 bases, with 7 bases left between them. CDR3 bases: TGTGCCAGCAGTTTATGGGGGCACACAGATACGCAGTATTTT. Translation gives CASSLWGHTDTQYF.

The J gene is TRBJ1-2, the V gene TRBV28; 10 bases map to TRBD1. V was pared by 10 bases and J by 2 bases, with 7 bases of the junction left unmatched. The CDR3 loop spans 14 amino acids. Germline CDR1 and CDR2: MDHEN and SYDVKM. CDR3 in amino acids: CAITGTGVNYGYTF. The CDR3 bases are TGTGCCATCACCGGGACAGGGGTCAACTATGGCTACACCTTC.

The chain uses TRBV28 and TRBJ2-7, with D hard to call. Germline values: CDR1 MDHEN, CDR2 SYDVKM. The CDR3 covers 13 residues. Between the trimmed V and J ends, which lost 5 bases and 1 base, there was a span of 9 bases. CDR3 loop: CASSISVSYEQYF. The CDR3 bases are TGTGCCAGCAGTATTTCGGTTTCCTACGAGCAGTACTTC.